This TCR beta chain was recovered during a study of T cell changes during pregnancy in multiple sclerosis. Method: immunoSEQ multiplex PCR; TCRdb's copy keeps in-frame clones and lacks some. This table holds just over 50,000 clones, roughly 90% found once. Germline V gene sequence: CDR1 SGHRS, CDR2 YFSETQ. This CDR3 comprises 17 residues. J gave up 1 base and V 1 base, and 6 bases lay outside the gene matches. V is TRBV5-1 and J is TRBJ2-2; 8 positions match TRBD1. Material: CD4+ T cells from peripheral blood mononuclear cells, obtained after pregnancy. This TCR came from a female donor with multiple sclerosis, enrolled in a pregnancy study. CDR3 protein: CASSLSPGTGNTGELFF. In DNA form, the CDR3 reads TGCGCCAGCAGCTTGAGCCCCGGGACAGGGAACACCGGGGAGCTGTTTTTT.